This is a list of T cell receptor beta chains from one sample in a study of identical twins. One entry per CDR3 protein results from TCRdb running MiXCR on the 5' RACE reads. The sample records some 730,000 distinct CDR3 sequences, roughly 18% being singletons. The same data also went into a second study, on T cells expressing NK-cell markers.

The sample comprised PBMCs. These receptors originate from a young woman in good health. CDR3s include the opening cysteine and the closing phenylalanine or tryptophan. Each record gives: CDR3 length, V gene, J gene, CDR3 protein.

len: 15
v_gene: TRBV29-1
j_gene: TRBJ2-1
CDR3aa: CSVEDRFGRSNEQFF

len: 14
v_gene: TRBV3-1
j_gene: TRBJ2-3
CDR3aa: CASSKKGGTDTQYF

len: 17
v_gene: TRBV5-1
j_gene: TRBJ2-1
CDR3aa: CASSLVVRREGPNEQFF

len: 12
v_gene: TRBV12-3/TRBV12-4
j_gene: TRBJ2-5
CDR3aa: CASGGGVLAQYF

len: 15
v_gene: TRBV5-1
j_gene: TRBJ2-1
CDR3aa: CASSGQPGPDNEQFF

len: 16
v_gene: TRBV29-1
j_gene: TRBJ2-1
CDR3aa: CSVEDPGAMSYNEQFF

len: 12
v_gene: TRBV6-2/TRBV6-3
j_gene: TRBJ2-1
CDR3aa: CASSSREGEQFF

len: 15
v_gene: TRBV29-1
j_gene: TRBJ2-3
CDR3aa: CSVEERDRSTDTQYF

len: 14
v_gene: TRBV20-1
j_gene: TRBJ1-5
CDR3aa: CSAAFPRGDQPQHF

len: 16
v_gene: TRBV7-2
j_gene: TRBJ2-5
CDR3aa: CASSFYYSLVGETQYF

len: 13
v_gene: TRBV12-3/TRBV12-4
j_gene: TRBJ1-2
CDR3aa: CASSADRGYGYTF

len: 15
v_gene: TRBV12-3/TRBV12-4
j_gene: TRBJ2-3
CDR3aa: CASSRRGEGTDTQYF

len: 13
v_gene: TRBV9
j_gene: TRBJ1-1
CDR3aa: CASSGAGGTEAFF

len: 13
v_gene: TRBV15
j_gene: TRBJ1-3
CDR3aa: CATTSGVGNTIYF

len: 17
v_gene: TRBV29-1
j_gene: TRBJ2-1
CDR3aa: CSVGLLAGGPSGNEQFF

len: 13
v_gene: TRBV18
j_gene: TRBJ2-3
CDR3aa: CASSPGPVNTQYF

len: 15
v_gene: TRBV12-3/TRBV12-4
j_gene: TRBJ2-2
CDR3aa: CASSRGQGLTGELFF

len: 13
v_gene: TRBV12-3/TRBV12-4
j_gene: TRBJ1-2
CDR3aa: CASSLGGAYGYTF

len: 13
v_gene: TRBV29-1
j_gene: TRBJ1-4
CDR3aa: CSVEEGVGRKLFF

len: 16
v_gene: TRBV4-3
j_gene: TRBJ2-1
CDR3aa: CASSQQLASSYNEQFF

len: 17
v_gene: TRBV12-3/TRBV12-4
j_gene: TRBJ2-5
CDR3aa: CASSAQGGARGQETQYF

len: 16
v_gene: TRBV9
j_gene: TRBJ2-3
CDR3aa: CASSPTTGTPENTQYF

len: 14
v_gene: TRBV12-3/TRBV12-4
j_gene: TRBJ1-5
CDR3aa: CASSSRVSNQPQHF

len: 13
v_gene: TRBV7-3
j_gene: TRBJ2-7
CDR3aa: CASSFLGGYEQYF

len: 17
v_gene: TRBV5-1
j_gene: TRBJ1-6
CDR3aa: CASSSSSWAGGRSPLHF

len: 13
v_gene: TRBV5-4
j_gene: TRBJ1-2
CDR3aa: CASSSEGPYGYTF

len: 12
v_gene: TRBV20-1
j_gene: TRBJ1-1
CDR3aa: CSARDLEGGAFF

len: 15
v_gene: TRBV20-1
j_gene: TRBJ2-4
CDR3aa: CSARTGTLAKNIQYF

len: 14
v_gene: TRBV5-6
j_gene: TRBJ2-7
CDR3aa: CASSLGQEAYEQYF